The rows below give T cell receptor beta chains drawn from one sample of a study of T cell responses to AZD1222 COVID-19 vaccine. The method was immunoSEQ multiplex PCR; TCRdb's version includes in-frame clones alone and lacks a portion of them. The table has some 150,000 clones, about 91% seen once. The sample consisted of peripheral blood, taken on day 0 of MenACWY control vaccination. These receptors were taken from an adult in good health. Both conserved end residues are part of each CDR3. The size field is filled for only some rows; it gives once, few, many or a size class.

cdr3_aa | cdr3_length | j_call | v_call | clone_size
CASSTTGTGYNQPQHF | 16 | TRBJ1-5 | TRBV19 | -
CASSSSLAIRTDTQYF | 16 | TRBJ2-3 | TRBV7-2 | -
CAWKQGTSNVLTF | 13 | TRBJ2-6 | TRBV30 | -
CASSVGSGVTYEQYF | 15 | TRBJ2-7 | TRBV9 | -
CASTGTGEAFF | 11 | TRBJ1-1 | TRBV7-9 | -
CASSPSPDRIDEQFF | 15 | TRBJ2-1 | TRBV5-4 | -
CASRLQGSSPLHF | 13 | TRBJ1-6 | TRBV2 | -
CASKFLAGNYNEQFF | 15 | TRBJ2-1 | TRBV2 | -
CAWSVITGGATEAFF | 15 | TRBJ1-1 | TRBV30 | -
CASSYSPPSGLYNEQFF | 17 | TRBJ2-1 | TRBV6-2/TRBV6-3 | -
CASSRNSGYTEAFF | 14 | TRBJ1-1 | TRBV14 | -
CATSDSQYGYTF | 12 | TRBJ1-2 | TRBV24-1 | once
CASSVQGAVETEAFF | 15 | TRBJ1-1 | TRBV9 | -
CASSPTVNQPQHF | 13 | TRBJ1-5 | TRBV19 | -
CASSKVGQGAFGYTF | 15 | TRBJ1-2 | TRBV14 | -
CASSILLRDTEAFF | 14 | TRBJ1-1 | TRBV19 | few
CASSRGAGNTIYF | 13 | TRBJ1-3 | TRBV27 | once
CASSLSGVSNQPQHF | 15 | TRBJ1-5 | TRBV5-1 | -
CASSLLGNTGELFF | 14 | TRBJ2-2 | TRBV7-3 | -
CASSETSGRSETQYF | 15 | TRBJ2-5 | TRBV19 | -
CASSQSKSSYEQYF | 14 | TRBJ2-7 | TRBV4-2 | -
CASSPSGYQETQYF | 14 | TRBJ2-5 | TRBV7-7 | -
CASSLWQGYGYTF | 13 | TRBJ1-2 | TRBV12-3/TRBV12-4 | few
CASGLIGSAGNTIYF | 15 | TRBJ1-3 | TRBV12-5 | -
CATSDPTGTGLGGYTF | 16 | TRBJ1-2 | TRBV24-1 | -
CASRGSGLIAHF | 12 | TRBJ1-5 | TRBV19 | few